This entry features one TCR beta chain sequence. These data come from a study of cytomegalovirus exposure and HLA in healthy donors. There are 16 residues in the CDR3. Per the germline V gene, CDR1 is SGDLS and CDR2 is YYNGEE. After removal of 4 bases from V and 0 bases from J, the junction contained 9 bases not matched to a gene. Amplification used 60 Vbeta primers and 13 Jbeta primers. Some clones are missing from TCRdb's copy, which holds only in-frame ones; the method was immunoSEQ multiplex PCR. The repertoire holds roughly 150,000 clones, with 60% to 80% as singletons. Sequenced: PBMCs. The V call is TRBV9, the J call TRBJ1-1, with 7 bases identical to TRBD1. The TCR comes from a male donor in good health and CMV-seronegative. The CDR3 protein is CASSPGGQLMNTEAFF. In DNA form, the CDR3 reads TGTGCCAGCAGCCCCGGGGGACAGCTTATGAACACTGAAGCTTTCTTT.